These 6 T cell receptor beta chains were sequenced from one sample in a study of blood T cell repertoires in COVID-19. Clones were read by immunoSEQ multiplex PCR, and TCRdb kept only the in-frame ones, dropping some. The sample includes around 62,000 clones, more than 70% seen only once; the top ten take 7.5% to 10%. The specimen sequenced was peripheral blood. These receptors all stem from a man in his fifties or sixties with active COVID-19.

This clone was recorded a few times. The chain joins TRBV4-2 to TRBJ2-7; a possible D gene is TRBD2 (5 bases). Germline CDR1 reads LGHNA; CDR2 reads YNFKEQ. CDR3 length: 14 residues. V was clipped by 4 bases and J by 0 bases, with 10 bases between them. Written as DNA, the CDR3 is TGTGCCAGCAGCCCACTAGGCGACTCCTACGAGCAGTACTTC. Translation: CASSPLGDSYEQYF.

V gene TRBV15 combines with J gene TRBJ2-5; D not resolved. The CDR3 totals 13 residues. Germline V gene data show CDR1 as LNHNV and CDR2 as YYDKDF (reference sequence). The V gene lost 3 bases and the J gene lost 5 bases, with 10 bases spanning the gap. CDR3 residues: CATSSTVGETQYF. The CDR3 nucleotides read TGTGCCACCAGCAGTACAGTTGGGGAGACCCAGTACTTC.

The chain joins TRBV4-3 to TRBJ2-5, with TRBD1 identical over 9 bases. Trimming took 3 bases from V and 4 from J; bases not matched to a gene: 6. The CDR3 consists of 15 residues. Germline V gives CDR1 LGHNA, CDR2 YSLEER. CDR3 nucleotide sequence: TGCGCCAGCAGCCACGGGACAGGGCCAGCAGAGACCCAGTACTTC. Translated, it gives CASSHGTGPAETQYF.

This clone has a handful of counts. This chain connects TRBV19 to TRBJ1-5, with no clear D. V was trimmed by 2 bases and J by 1 base, leaving 9 bases between them. The CDR3 runs 15 residues. In germline, CDR1 is LNHDA, CDR2 SQIVND (reference sequence). The CDR3 coding sequence is TGTGCCAGTAGTATACAACAGTTGAGCAATCAGCCCCAGCATTTT. Amino acid sequence: CASSIQQLSNQPQHF.

This chain uses TRBV20-1 with TRBJ1-2; TRBD1 aligns across 9 bases. CDR3 length equals 13 residues. Germline CDR1 reads DFQATT; CDR2 reads SNEGSKA (reference sequence). V dropped 3 bases and J dropped 8; count of bases not matched to a gene: 7. The CDR3 DNA is TGCAGTGCTAGTGGGGGGACAGGGATCGGCTACACCTTC. Translating gives CSASGGTGIGYTF.

V is TRBV5-4 and J is TRBJ2-3; the D gene is possibly TRBD1 (5 bases). The CDR3 loop spans 15 amino acids. Germline V gene lookup returns CDR1 SGHNT and CDR2 YYREEE (reference sequence). V was shortened by 9 bases and J by 0 bases, with 17 bases between the two germline ends. CDR3 bases: TGTGCCATGGGCTCGTCGAGACAGAGCACAGATACGCAGTATTTT. Translated, it gives CAMGSSRQSTDTQYF. Full variable domain (outside the CDR3, taken from reference TRBV5-4 and TRBJ2-3): ETGVTQSPTHLIKTRGQQVTLRCSSQSGHNTVSWYQQALGQGPQFIFQYYREEENGRGNFPPRFSGLQFPNYSSELNVNALELDDSALYLCAMGSSRQSTDTQYFGPGTRLTVL.